The next 5 T cell receptor beta chains were all read from a single sample in a study of blood T cell repertoires in COVID-19. Generated by immunoSEQ multiplex PCR, the TCRdb table keeps only in-frame clones and is missing some. The data contain over 200,000 clones, 70% to 90% of them singletons. What was sequenced was PBMCs or T cells enriched from blood (not recorded which). The receptors originated from a woman in her 50s who had recovered from COVID-19.

J is TRBJ2-5 and V is TRBV18, with D maybe TRBD1 (7 bases). Per germline, CDR1 KGHSH and CDR2 LQKENI. The CDR3 is made up of 15 amino acids. Trimming left V 2 bases short and J 1 base short, with 11 bases between. The CDR3 here is CASSPNRGGQETQYF. The CDR3 DNA is TGTGCCAGCTCACCAAACAGGGGAGGCCAAGAGACCCAGTACTTC. The full variable domain, with the rest looked up from reference TRBV18 and TRBJ2-5, is NAGVMQNPRHLVRRRGQEARLRCSPMKGHSHVYWYRQLPEEGLKFMVYLQKENIIDESGMPKERFSAEFPKEGPSILRIQQVVRGDSAAYFCASSPNRGGQETQYFGPGTRLLVL.

This clone was found once. The rearrangement joins TRBV7-2 to TRBJ2-7; a possible D gene is TRBD1 (6 bases). This CDR3 contains 13 residues. V lost 2 bases to trimming and J lost 4 bases, with 9 bases between them. The germline V gene has CDR1 SGHTA and CDR2 FQGNSA. As DNA, the CDR3 is TGTGCCAGCAGCTTAAGGGACAATTACGAGCAGTACTTC. Amino acid sequence: CASSLRDNYEQYF.

This rearrangement joins TRBV3-1 (or the pseudogene TRBV3-2) to TRBJ1-3; 10 nucleotides align to TRBD1. V lost 1 base and J lost 2; bases outside the gene matches: 2. CDR3 length equals 16 residues. Germline lookup yields CDR1 LGHDT and CDR2 YNNKEL (reference sequence). In nucleotides, the CDR3 is TGTGCCAGCAGCCAAGGACAGGGGGCGGCTGGAAACACCATATATTTT. Encoded protein: CASSQGQGAAGNTIYF.

This rearrangement joins TRBV21-1 to TRBJ1-2. TRBV21-1 is a pseudogene locus. The CDR3 loop spans 8 amino acids. CDR3 sequence: CALYGYTF. CDR3 DNA sequence: TGTGCCCTCTACGGCTACACCTTC.

The CDR3, as DNA: TGTGCCAGCAGTTCCGCGGGACAGTATAATTCACCCCTCCACTTT. Residues: CASSSAGQYNSPLHF. The rearrangement joins TRBV28 to TRBJ1-6, with 7 bases lining up with TRBD1. Per germline, CDR1 MDHEN and CDR2 SYDVKM. V dropped 4 bases and J dropped 4; count of bases not matched to a gene: 4. The length of the CDR3 is 15 residues.